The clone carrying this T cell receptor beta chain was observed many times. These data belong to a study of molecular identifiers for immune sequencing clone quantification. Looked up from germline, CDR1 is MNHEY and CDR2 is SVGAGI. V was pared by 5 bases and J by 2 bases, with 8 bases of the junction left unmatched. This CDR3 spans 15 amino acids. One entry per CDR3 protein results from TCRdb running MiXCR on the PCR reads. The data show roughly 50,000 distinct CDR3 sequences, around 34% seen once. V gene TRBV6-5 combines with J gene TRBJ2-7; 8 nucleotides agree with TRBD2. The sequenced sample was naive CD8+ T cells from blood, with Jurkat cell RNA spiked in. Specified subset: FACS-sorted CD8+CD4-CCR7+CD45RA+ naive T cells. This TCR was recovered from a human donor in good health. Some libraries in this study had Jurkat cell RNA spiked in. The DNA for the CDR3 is TGTGCCAGCAGTGCCCGACTAGCGTTCCCCTACGAGCAGTACTTC. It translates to CASSARLAFPYEQYF.